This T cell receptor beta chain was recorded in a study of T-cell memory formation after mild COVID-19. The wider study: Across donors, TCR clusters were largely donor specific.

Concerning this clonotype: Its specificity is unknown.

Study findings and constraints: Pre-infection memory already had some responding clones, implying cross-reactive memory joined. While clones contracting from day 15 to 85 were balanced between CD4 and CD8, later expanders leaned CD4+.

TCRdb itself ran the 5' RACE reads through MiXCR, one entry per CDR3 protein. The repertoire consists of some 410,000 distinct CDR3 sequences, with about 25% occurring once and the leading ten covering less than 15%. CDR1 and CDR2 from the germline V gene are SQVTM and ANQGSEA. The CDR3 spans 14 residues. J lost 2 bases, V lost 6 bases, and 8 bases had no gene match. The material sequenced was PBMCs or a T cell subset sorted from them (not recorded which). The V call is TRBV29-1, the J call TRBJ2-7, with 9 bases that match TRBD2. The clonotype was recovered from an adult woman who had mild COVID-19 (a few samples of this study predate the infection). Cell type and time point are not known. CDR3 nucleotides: TGCAGCGTAGCGGGAGGACCATATCCCTACGAGCAGTACTTC. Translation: CSVAGGPYPYEQYF.